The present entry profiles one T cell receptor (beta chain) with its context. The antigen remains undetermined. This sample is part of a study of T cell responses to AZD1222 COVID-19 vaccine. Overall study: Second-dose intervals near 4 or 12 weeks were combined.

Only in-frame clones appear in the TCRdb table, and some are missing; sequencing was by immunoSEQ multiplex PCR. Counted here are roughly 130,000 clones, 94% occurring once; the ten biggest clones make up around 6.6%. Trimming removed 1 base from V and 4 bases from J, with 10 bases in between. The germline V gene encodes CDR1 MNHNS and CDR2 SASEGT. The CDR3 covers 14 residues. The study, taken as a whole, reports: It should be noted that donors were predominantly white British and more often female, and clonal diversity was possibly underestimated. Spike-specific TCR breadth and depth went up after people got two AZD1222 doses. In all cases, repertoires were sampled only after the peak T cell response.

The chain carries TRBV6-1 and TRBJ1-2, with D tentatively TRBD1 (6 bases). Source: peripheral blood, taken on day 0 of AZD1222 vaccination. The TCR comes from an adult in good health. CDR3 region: CASSEERRGYGYTF. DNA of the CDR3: TGTGCCAGCAGTGAAGAGCGCAGGGGCTATGGCTACACCTTC.